A single sample gave rise to the 13 T cell receptor beta chains below, sequenced in a study of spatial heterogeneity in lung cancer. Regarding the study as a whole: It was found that expanded intratumoral alpha and beta TCR counts tracked tumor mutation counts.

Time point specified: sample taken at primary tumor resection. No antigen is known for these receptors. MiXCR was run by TCRdb on the 5' RACE reads, yielding one entry per CDR3 protein. The sample holds about 2,200 distinct CDR3 sequences, more than 2% seen once. The source material was lung tumor tissue, sampled at surgery. The receptors come from a male donor with early-stage non-small cell lung cancer.

This clonotype is judged medium-sized. This CDR3 is CATSDRNRGSNEQFF. The DNA of the CDR3 is TGTGCCACCAGTGACCGCAACAGGGGGAGCAATGAGCAGTTCTTC. The chain carries TRBV24-1 and TRBJ2-1; 8 bases match TRBD1. This CDR3 has 15 amino acids. Germline V lookup: CDR1 KGHDR, CDR2 SFDVKD. Unmatched junction bases numbered 7, after V lost 4 bases and J lost 6 bases.

This clonotype is termed large (0.1 to 1%). The J gene is TRBJ2-3, the V gene TRBV19; TRBD2 matches 7 bases. The CDR3 runs 16 residues. Germline V lookup: CDR1 LNHDA, CDR2 SQIVND (reference sequence). With 1 base clipped from V and 0 bases from J, the junction kept 4 bases outside the gene matches. In DNA form, the CDR3 reads TGTGCCAGTAGTATAGGACTAGCCACTAGCACAGATACGCAGTATTTT. Translated, it gives CASSIGLATSTDTQYF.

In its sample, this clonotype is medium-sized (0.01 to 0.1%). V gene TRBV6-6 combines with J gene TRBJ2-4; D gene unclear. Germline loops: CDR1 MNHNY, CDR2 SVGAGI (reference sequence). V lost 2 bases and J lost 6, with 11 bases in between. The CDR3 totals 14 residues. The CDR3 region is CASSYDPQINIQYF. In DNA form, the CDR3 reads TGTGCCAGCAGTTACGATCCGCAGATAAACATTCAGTACTTC.

Within the sample, this clonotype is medium-sized. V and J are TRBV19 and TRBJ1-5, with D maybe TRBD1 (5 bases). CDR1 is LNHDA and CDR2 is SQIVND in the germline V gene (reference sequence). V lost 4 bases and J 7 bases, leaving 11 bases between the germline ends. CDR3 length: 13 residues. The CDR3 coding sequence is TGTGCCAGTAGTACAGGGTTGGAGCAGCCCCAGCATTTT. This codes for CASSTGLEQPQHF.

This clonotype was recorded a few times. The V gene is TRBV12-3 or TRBV12-4, the J gene TRBJ2-3; D remains ambiguous. Trimming left V 3 bases short and J 4 bases short, with 8 bases between. The length of the CDR3 is 13 residues. In nucleotides, the CDR3 is TGTGCCAGCAGTTTCGGACGGCCAGATACGCAGTATTTT. Encoded protein: CASSFGRPDTQYF.

This clonotype ranks as medium-sized. The chain joins TRBV6-1 to TRBJ1-4; 12 bases line up with TRBD1. The CDR3 totals 20 residues. Germline CDR1 and CDR2: MNHNS and SASEGT. The junction had 14 bases not matched to a gene; V was cut back by 4 bases and J by 2 bases. This CDR3 is CASSAKPGQGASGTNEKLFF. As DNA, the CDR3 is TGTGCCAGCAGTGCAAAACCGGGACAGGGGGCATCGGGCACTAATGAAAAACTGTTTTTT.

This chain joins TRBV25-1 and TRBJ2-5; D is uncertain. The CDR3 is 11 residues long. The V gene's germline CDR1 is MGHDK and CDR2 SYGVNS. Deletions cut 8 bases from V and 5 bases from J, with 9 bases between. The CDR3 loop is CASARAETQYF. CDR3 coding DNA: TGTGCCAGCGCCCGGGCGGAGACCCAGTACTTC.

Within the sample, this clonotype is large. The CDR3 DNA is TGTGCCAGCAGCCCCTTGGATGAGCAGTTCTTC. Residues: CASSPLDEQFF. V is TRBV7-9 and J is TRBJ2-1; no clear D gene. The V end was cut by 5 bases, the J end by 8 bases, with 7 bases between. There are 11 residues in the CDR3. Per the germline V gene, CDR1 is SEHNR and CDR2 is FQNEAQ (reference sequence).

By sample fraction, this clonotype is large. The rearrangement uses TRBV3-1 and TRBJ2-2, with D unresolved. CDR1 and CDR2 from the germline V gene are LGHDT and YNNKEL (reference sequence). CDR3 length: 14 residues. V was shortened by 2 bases and J by 1 base, with 5 bases between the two germline ends. Here the CDR3 DNA reads TGTGCCAGCAGCCAACTAAGGAACACCGGGGAGCTGTTTTTT. Its protein is CASSQLRNTGELFF. The full variable domain, its missing parts supplied by reference TRBV3-1 and TRBJ2-2, is DTAVSQTPKYLVTQMGNDKSIKCEQNLGHDTMYWYKQDSKKFLKIMFSYNNKELIINETVPNRFSPKSPDKAHLNLHINSLELGDSAVYFCASSQLRNTGELFFGEGSRLTVL.

By proportion, this clonotype is medium-sized. The chain recombines TRBV6-6 with TRBJ2-3; 8 bases are shared with TRBD2. CDR1 and CDR2 from the germline V gene are MNHNY and SVGAGI (reference sequence). Losses at the gene ends were 2 bases for V and 0 bases for J; bases not matched to a gene: 4. CDR3 length: 16 residues. CDR3 in DNA: TGTGCCAGCAGTTACCACGGACTAGCTAGCACAGATACGCAGTATTTT. Translated: CASSYHGLASTDTQYF.

In its sample, this clonotype was seen a few times. This sequence joins TRBV5-1 and TRBJ2-5; 7 nucleotides agree with TRBD1. The CDR3 length is 16 residues. Germline assignment: CDR1 SGHRS and CDR2 YFSETQ. V dropped 0 bases and J dropped 2; count of bases not matched to a gene: 7. CDR3 sequence: CASSLEGTARQETQYF. The CDR3 DNA is TGCGCCAGCAGCTTGGAAGGGACAGCGAGACAAGAGACCCAGTACTTC.

This clonotype is medium-sized in the sample. The gene calls are TRBV6-1 and TRBJ2-3; 10 bases map to TRBD1. The CDR3 has 13 residues. Trimming took 4 bases from V and 10 from J; bases not matched to a gene: 5. Per the germline V gene, CDR1 is MNHNS and CDR2 is SASEGT. In nucleotides, the CDR3 is TGTGCCAGCAGTGGGGACAGGGGTAATTCGCAGTATTTT. The encoded protein is CASSGDRGNSQYF.

This clonotype was seen at least ten times. This chain links TRBV5-1 with TRBJ2-7; D tentatively reads TRBD1 or TRBD2 (5 bases each). The germline CDR1 and CDR2 sequences are SGHRS and YFSETQ. The ends were cut back, 3 bases at V and 5 bases at J, with 15 bases in the middle. The CDR3 contains 14 residues. The CDR3 region is CASSWDGIGDEQYF. In DNA, the CDR3 is TGCGCCAGCAGCTGGGACGGGATTGGGGACGAGCAGTACTTC.